This TCR beta chain was observed in a study of long-term antiretroviral therapy in people with HIV. This CDR3 is built from 13 residues. Germline V CDR1 and CDR2: LNHDA, SQIVND (reference sequence). J lost 5 bases, V lost 7 bases, and 3 bases had no gene match. This clone showed up just a few times. The run of the v3.0 immunoSEQ assay was at survey level. TCRdb's copy holds only in-frame clones and misses some; the assay was immunoSEQ multiplex PCR. The top ten hold roughly 19% of the sample, which has 20,000 to 25,000 clones, approximately 82% seen once. Treatment locations for all participants with HIV were in the United States.

This receptor was taken from a man younger than 30 with HIV. The rearrangement joins TRBV19 to TRBJ1-5, with 9 bases lining up with TRBD1. The input for sequencing was unsorted PBMCs, taken 0.1 years before starting antiretroviral therapy. Here the CDR3 reads CASTTGGDQPQHF. The CDR3 DNA sequence: TGTGCCAGTACGACAGGGGGAGATCAGCCCCAGCATTTT. The complete variable domain, with remaining parts taken from reference TRBV19 and TRBJ1-5, reads DGGITQSPKYLFRKEGQNVTLSCEQNLNHDAMYWYRQDPGQGLRLIYYSQIVNDFQKGDIAEGYSVSREKKESFPLTVTSAQKNPTAFYLCASTTGGDQPQHFGDGTRLSIL.